The 20 T cell receptor beta chains presented below share a single source sample, sequenced in a study of blood T cell repertoires in COVID-19. TCRdb's copy holds only in-frame clones and misses some; the assay was immunoSEQ multiplex PCR. The sample carries roughly 200,000 clones, approximately 90% recorded once. Sequencing was performed on peripheral blood. Receptors were obtained from a woman aged 40 to 50 who had recovered from COVID-19.

V is TRBV27 and J is TRBJ2-2, with 7 bases aligning to TRBD1. Germline values: CDR1 MNHEY, CDR2 SMNVEV (reference sequence). V shed 3 bases and J 6 bases; nucleotides not matched to a gene: 7. The CDR3 totals 15 residues. CDR3 amino acids: CASSFTNRGSGELFF. DNA for the CDR3: TGTGCCAGCAGTTTCACAAACAGGGGTTCCGGGGAGCTGTTTTTT.

This rearrangement joins TRBV29-1 to TRBJ1-3; unclear D gene. CDR1 and CDR2 (germline): SQVTM, ANQGSEA. The CDR3 length is 12 residues. V was clipped by 3 bases and J by 4 bases, with 7 bases between them. The CDR3 region is CSVEATGNTIYF. CDR3 in DNA: TGCAGCGTTGAGGCGACAGGAAACACCATATATTTT. The full variable domain, completed using reference TRBV29-1 and TRBJ1-3, is SAVISQKPSRDICQRGTSLTIQCQVDSQVTMMFWYRQQPGQSLTLIATANQGSEATYESGFVIDKFPISRPNLTFSTLTVSNMSPEDSSIYLCSVEATGNTIYFGEGSWLTVV.

V and J are TRBV9 and TRBJ2-2; 10 bases agree with TRBD2. Germline CDR1 is SGDLS and CDR2 is YYNGEE. Trimming at V came to 4 bases and at J to 1 base, leaving 4 bases not matched to a gene. CDR3 size: 16 residues. This CDR3 is CASSSRTSGNTGELFF. The CDR3, as DNA: TGTGCCAGCAGCTCCCGGACTAGCGGGAACACCGGGGAGCTGTTTTTT.

This rearrangement joins TRBV19 to TRBJ1-5; 7 bases map to TRBD1. The V gene's germline CDR1 is LNHDA and CDR2 SQIVND (reference sequence). V dropped 7 bases and J dropped 2; count of bases not matched to a gene: 8. This CDR3 is 15 amino acids long. In nucleotides, the CDR3 is TGTGCCAGTAACCAAGAGGGGGCTGGCAATCAGCCCCAGCATTTT. The encoded protein is CASNQEGAGNQPQHF. The full variable domain, rest sourced from reference TRBV19 and TRBJ1-5, is DGGITQSPKYLFRKEGQNVTLSCEQNLNHDAMYWYRQDPGQGLRLIYYSQIVNDFQKGDIAEGYSVSREKKESFPLTVTSAQKNPTAFYLCASNQEGAGNQPQHFGDGTRLSIL.

This clone has only one observation. The rearrangement joins TRBV4-3 to TRBJ2-3, with TRBD2 matching 9 bases. The V segment lost 0 bases and the J segment 2 bases; nucleotides outside the gene matches: 6. Germline V lookup: CDR1 LGHNA, CDR2 YSLEER. CDR3 length: 17 residues. The CDR3 loop reads CASSQDGLAGHTDTQYF. The CDR3 bases are TGCGCCAGCAGCCAAGATGGTCTAGCGGGACACACAGATACGCAGTATTTT.

This chain joins TRBV6-4 and TRBJ2-1; no firm D call. The CDR3 length is 8 residues. With 9 bases removed from V and 13 bases from J, the gap between germline ends came to 7 bases. CDR1 is MRHNA, CDR2 SNTAGT, per germline. This chain's CDR3 is CARRLQFF. CDR3 DNA: TGTGCCAGGAGGCTACAGTTCTTC.

This chain links TRBV30 with TRBJ2-2; D is perhaps TRBD2 (5 bases). CDR3 size: 13 residues. Deletions cut 5 bases from V and 2 bases from J, with 9 bases between. The V gene's germline CDR1 is GTSNPN and CDR2 SVGIG (reference sequence). CDR3 sequence: CAWSRGNTGELFF. The CDR3 region has the DNA TGTGCCTGGTCTCGGGGTAACACCGGGGAGCTGTTTTTT.

This chain joins TRBV30 and TRBJ2-7, with TRBD1 identical over 9 bases. CDR1 is GTSNPN, CDR2 SVGIG, per germline (reference sequence). V shed 2 bases, J shed 2 bases, and the junction held 7 bases outside the gene matches. The CDR3 is made up of 15 amino acids. The CDR3 spells CAWSPGQGIPYEQYF. CDR3 in DNA: TGTGCCTGGAGTCCAGGACAGGGGATCCCCTACGAGCAGTACTTC. The whole variable domain, remainder taken from reference TRBV30 and TRBJ2-7, is SQTIHQWPATLVQPVGSPLSLECTVEGTSNPNLYWYRQAAGRGLQLLFYSVGIGQISSEVPQNLSASRPQDRQFILSSKKLLLSDSGFYLCAWSPGQGIPYEQYFGPGTRLTVT.

The V call is TRBV7-9, the J call TRBJ2-7; 7 nucleotides match TRBD2. Germline values: CDR1 SEHNR, CDR2 FQNEAQ (reference sequence). V was clipped by 5 bases and J by 8 bases; unmatched bases: 12. This CDR3 region has 14 residues. CDR3 in DNA: TGTGCCAGCAGCCCGAGCGGGAAGCCTTTGCAGCAGTACTTC. This sequence encodes CASSPSGKPLQQYF.

The chain has TRBV30 and TRBJ2-7; maybe TRBD2 (5 bases). Deletions cut 3 bases from V and 3 bases from J, with 9 bases between. This CDR3 has 12 residues. Germline V gene sequence: CDR1 GTSNPN, CDR2 SVGIG (reference sequence). CDR3 loop: CAWRGSDYEQYF. Here the CDR3 DNA reads TGTGCCTGGAGAGGGAGCGACTACGAGCAGTACTTC.

CDR3 nucleotide sequence: TGTGCCTGGAGTGTGGCTAGCGGGAGTAACGAGCAGTACTTC. Translation: CAWSVASGSNEQYF. This rearrangement joins TRBV30 to TRBJ2-7; 10 nucleotides align to TRBD2. Per the germline V gene, CDR1 is GTSNPN and CDR2 is SVGIG (reference sequence). The trim removed 0 bases at V and 5 bases at J, leaving 4 bases unmatched. The CDR3 runs to 14 residues.

This chain links TRBV19 with TRBJ2-3; possibly TRBD2 for D (5 bases). Germline V gives CDR1 LNHDA, CDR2 SQIVND (reference sequence). There are 13 residues in the CDR3. The V end was cut by 8 bases, the J end by 1 base, with 10 bases between. CDR3 protein: CASAEGGTDTQYF. The DNA of the CDR3 is TGTGCCAGTGCCGAGGGTGGCACAGATACGCAGTATTTT.

This clone was recorded a few times. The DNA of the CDR3 is TGTGCCAGCAGCTTAGCCTTCACTGAAGCTTTCTTT. It specifies CASSLAFTEAFF. The chain links TRBV7-9 to TRBJ1-1, with unresolved D. The CDR3 is 12 amino acids. From germline, CDR1 is SEHNR and CDR2 FQNEAQ (reference sequence). V lost 0 bases, J lost 4 bases, and 3 bases lay in between.

The rearrangement links TRBV19 to TRBJ1-5; perhaps TRBD1 as D (5 bases). This CDR3 comprises 14 residues. The V and J ends lost 6 bases and 6 bases respectively, with 15 bases between them. Germline V gene sequence: CDR1 LNHDA, CDR2 SQIVND (reference sequence). The CDR3 nucleotides read TGTGCCAGTAGACGGACACTTGTAGGTCAGCCCCAGCATTTT. It specifies CASRRTLVGQPQHF.

The chain uses TRBV11-1 and TRBJ2-7; D might be TRBD2 (5 bases). CDR3 length: 14 residues. Trimming took 3 bases from V and 0 from J, leaving 9 bases between them. CDR1 is SGHAT, CDR2 FQDESV, per germline (reference sequence). The chain's CDR3 is CASSLTGSSYEQYF. In DNA form, the CDR3 reads TGTGCCAGCAGCTTGACGGGGAGCTCCTACGAGCAGTACTTC.

The chain links TRBV24-1 to TRBJ2-5; no clear D gene. V was trimmed by 3 bases and J by 2 bases, leaving 9 bases between them. The CDR3 is made up of 14 amino acids. Germline V gene data show CDR1 as KGHDR and CDR2 as SFDVKD. The CDR3 DNA follows: TGTGCCACCAGTGATCCAGGCGAACAAGAGACCCAGTACTTC. Protein product: CATSDPGEQETQYF.

The CDR3 DNA reads TGTGCCAGCAGTTCACCGACAGCCTCTGGAAACACCATATATTTT. Amino acids: CASSSPTASGNTIYF. The V call is TRBV6-5, the J call TRBJ1-3, with D tentatively TRBD1 (5 bases). Looked up from germline, CDR1 is MNHEY and CDR2 is SVGAGI. Trimming took 4 bases from V and 0 from J, leaving 10 bases between them. The CDR3 loop spans 15 amino acids.

The rearrangement uses TRBV6-5 and TRBJ1-3, with TRBD1 matching 7 bases. Unmatched junction bases numbered 1, after V lost 0 bases and J lost 2 bases. Germline assignment: CDR1 MNHEY and CDR2 SVGAGI. The CDR3 extends over 15 amino acids. The CDR3 region is CASSYSTGTGNTIYF. The CDR3 DNA reads TGTGCCAGCAGTTACTCGACAGGGACTGGAAACACCATATATTTT.

This clone has only a few counts. J is TRBJ2-7 and V is TRBV4-2; 9 nucleotides line up with TRBD2. The CDR3 runs 16 residues. Germline V gene lookup returns CDR1 LGHNA and CDR2 YNFKEQ. Unmatched junction bases numbered 11, after V lost 4 bases and J lost 4 bases. CDR3 residues: CASSLGGLAGMYEQYF. The DNA of the CDR3 is TGTGCCAGCAGCCTTGGGGGGCTAGCGGGAATGTACGAGCAGTACTTC.

V and J are TRBV19 and TRBJ1-1; 12 nucleotides align to TRBD1. The trim removed 0 bases at V and 2 bases at J, leaving 7 bases unmatched. Germline V gene lookup returns CDR1 LNHDA and CDR2 SQIVND (reference sequence). The CDR3 is 18 amino acids. The CDR3 sequence: CASSIDSSGQGANTEAFF. CDR3 sequence (DNA): TGTGCCAGTAGTATAGATTCCTCGGGACAGGGGGCAAACACTGAAGCTTTCTTT.